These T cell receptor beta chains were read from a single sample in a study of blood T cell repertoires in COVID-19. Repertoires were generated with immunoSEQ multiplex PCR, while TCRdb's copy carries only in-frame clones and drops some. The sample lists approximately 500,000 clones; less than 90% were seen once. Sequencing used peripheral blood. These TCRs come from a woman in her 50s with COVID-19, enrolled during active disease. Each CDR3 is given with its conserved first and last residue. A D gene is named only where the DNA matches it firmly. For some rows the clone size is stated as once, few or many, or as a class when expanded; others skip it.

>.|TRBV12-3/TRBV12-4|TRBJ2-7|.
TGTGCCAGCAGTTTAAACACCCCCTACGAGCAGTACTTC
CASSLNTPYEQYF
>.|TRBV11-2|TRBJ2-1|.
TGTGCCAGCAGCCTCGACAGGCCCGGAAACAATGAGCAGTTCTTC
CASSLDRPGNNEQFF
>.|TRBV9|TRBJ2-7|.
TGTGCCAGCAGCTTAACGACGGGGTACGAGCAGTACTTC
CASSLTTGYEQYF
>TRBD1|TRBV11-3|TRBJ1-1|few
TGTGCCAGCAGCCACGGGACAGTGAACACTGAAGCTTTCTTT
CASSHGTVNTEAFF
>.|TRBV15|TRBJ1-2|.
TGTGCCACCAGCAGCCCCGAGGACTTCAACCTCTTTAGCTATGGCTACACCTTC
CATSSPEDFNLFSYGYTF
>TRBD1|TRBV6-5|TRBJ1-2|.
TGTGCCAGCTCCACTCAGGGGGCATCGGGCTACACCTTC
CASSTQGASGYTF
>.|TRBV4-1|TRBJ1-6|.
TGCGCCAGCAGCCCGGGGAAGGGAAGACCCGAGGGTTATAATTCACCCCTCCACTTT
CASSPGKGRPEGYNSPLHF
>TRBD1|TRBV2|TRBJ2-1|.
TGTGCCAGCTCTTCGGACAGGGAGGCCTACAATGAGCAGTTCTTC
CASSSDREAYNEQFF
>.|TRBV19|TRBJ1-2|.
TGTGCCAGTACTACCGTTGACAGCTACTATGGCTACACCTTC
CASTTVDSYYGYTF
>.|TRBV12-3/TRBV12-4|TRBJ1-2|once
TGTGCCAGCAGTTTAGGGAGGGGCGGAGGCTACACCTTC
CASSLGRGGGYTF
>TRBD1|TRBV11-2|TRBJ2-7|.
TGTGCCAGCCAGACAGGGGGCTACGAGCAGTACTTC
CASQTGGYEQYF
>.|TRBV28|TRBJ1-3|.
TGTGCCAGCAGTTTGTTGTTAGGGGGGGCCTCAGGAAACACCATATATTTT
CASSLLLGGASGNTIYF
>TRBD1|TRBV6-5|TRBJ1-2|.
TGTGCCAGCAGTCCTTGGGACAGCGCAACGGTCGGCTACACCTTC
CASSPWDSATVGYTF
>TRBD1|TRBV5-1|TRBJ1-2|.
TGCGCCAGCAGCTCCTCCGGGACAGGAACCTATGGCTACACCTTC
CASSSSGTGTYGYTF
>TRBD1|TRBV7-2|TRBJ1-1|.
TGTGCCAGCAGCAAGCGGACAGGGGGCCTAGGGGCTTTCTTT
CASSKRTGGLGAFF
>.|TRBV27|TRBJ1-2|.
TGTGCCAGCAGTTTAACGGGGGAAGGAGGCTACACCTTC
CASSLTGEGGYTF
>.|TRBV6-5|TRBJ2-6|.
TGTGCCAGCAGCCAGGAATCTGGGGCCAACGTCCTGACTTTC
CASSQESGANVLTF
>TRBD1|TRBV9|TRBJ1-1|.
TGTGCCAGCAGCGCGGGTTCCGGGACAGGGCTTCGGAACACTGAAGCTTTCTTT
CASSAGSGTGLRNTEAFF
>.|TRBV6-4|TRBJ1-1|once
TGTGCCAGCAGTGAGACCAGGGCCACTGAAGCTTTCTTT
CASSETRATEAFF
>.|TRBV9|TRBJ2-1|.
TGTGCCAGCAGCGTAGGTCCGACAAAGGCCTACAATGAGCAGTTCTTC
CASSVGPTKAYNEQFF
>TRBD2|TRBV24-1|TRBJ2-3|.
TGTGCCACCAGTGATTACGGGGCGGGGGGCACAGATACGCAGTATTTT
CATSDYGAGGTDTQYF
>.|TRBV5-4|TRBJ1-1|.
TGTGCCAGCAGCTTCAGGAACACTGAAGCTTTCTTT
CASSFRNTEAFF